This T cell receptor beta chain was found in a study of shared clonotypes between healthy human individuals. Study observations and caveats: Memory subsets generally showed smaller estimated richness than naive subsets did.

V shed 7 bases, J shed 4 bases, and the junction held 15 bases outside the gene matches. The CDR3 is 16 amino acids. CDR1 is SGHRS and CDR2 is YFSETQ in the germline V gene. As concerns this clone: Its target is unknown.

Assay: immunoSEQ multiplex PCR; the TCRdb copy retains only in-frame clones and omits some. The table records about 1 million clones, around 74% of them present only once. This chain joins TRBV5-1 and TRBJ1-2; 8 nucleotides align to TRBD1. The TCR was taken from a man aged 18 to 30 in good health. What was sequenced was memory CD4+ T cells sorted from blood. Subset here: CD45RA-negative fraction. The CDR3 DNA reads TGCGCCAGCCGAGGGGGGACAGGCCAGATAGGCTATGGCTACACCTTC. This gives the protein CASRGGTGQIGYGYTF.